This T cell receptor beta chain derives from a study of blood T cell repertoires in COVID-19. Study-level information: Italy, Spain and the United States were the sources of the convalescent and acute COVID-19 samples. Sample material is recorded as cDNA or gDNA derived from T cells, B-cell-depleted T cells, or PBMCs.

Under the authors' procedure: Amplification of reference gene primers was used by the study to estimate nucleated cell counts. TCRdb's table, derived via immunoSEQ multiplex PCR, lists solely in-frame clones and lacks some. V, J and clone size are taken as reported in that table, and D and trimming were inferred from the DNA itself. Of about 200,000 clones in the sample, under 90% were seen once. CDR3 size: 16 residues. V trimming: 2 bases; J trimming: 3 bases; junction bases outside the gene matches: 9. Germline lookup yields CDR1 LGHNA and CDR2 YSLEER. This TCR derives from a woman in her twenties or thirties with acute COVID-19. The specimen was PBMCs or T cells enriched from blood (not recorded which). The chain is built from TRBV4-3 and TRBJ2-7, with 8 bases identical to TRBD2. CDR3 coding DNA: TGCGCCAGCAGCCAAAACCCCCCGGGGGGGATCTACGAGCAGTACTTC. Its protein product is CASSQNPPGGIYEQYF.